The source of this T cell receptor beta chain is a study of blood T cell repertoires in COVID-19. Profiled with immunoSEQ multiplex PCR; TCRdb holds only in-frame clones, not every one. The sample includes some 250,000 clones, over 70% of them seen just once. The CDR3 has 17 amino acids. V dropped 0 bases and J dropped 2; count of bases not matched to a gene: 5. CDR1 KGHSH and CDR2 LQKENI come from the germline V gene. The source of this sequence is a man aged 40-49 years with acute or convalescent COVID-19. The chain carries TRBV18 and TRBJ1-3, with 9 nucleotides matching TRBD1. The specimen was peripheral blood. The chain's CDR3 is CASSPPSGDRAGNTIYF. In DNA form, the CDR3 reads TGTGCCAGCTCACCACCGAGCGGGGACAGGGCTGGAAACACCATATATTTT.